Sequencing of this T cell receptor beta chain was carried out in a study of vaccination and CD4 T cells after COVID-19. Study context: For each participant, vaccination comprised two doses of either the BNT162b2 or the mRNA-1273 vaccine.

Researchers used the Oncomine TCR Beta short-read assay to sequence DNA from cultured CD4+ T cells. Investigators obtained genomic DNA by extraction from cultured CD4+ T cells. TCRdb ran MiXCR on the PCR reads and lists one entry per CDR3 protein. The repertoire has 13,000 to 15,000 distinct CDR3 sequences, around 45% of them found once; the top ten carry 6.5% to 9%. As concerns this clonotype: Antigen: not known.

Stated treatment: 10-day PBMC culture with coronavirus spike peptide pools or control peptides (ViraFEST assay). This CDR3 region has 16 residues. Trimming removed 5 bases from V and 0 bases from J, with 17 bases in between. From germline, CDR1 is SGHRS and CDR2 YFSETQ. The sequenced sample was CD4+ T cells from blood, cultured in vitro. The chain couples TRBV5-1 to TRBJ2-5, with D perhaps TRBD1 or TRBD2 (6 bases each). The sequence was collected from a human donor who had recovered from COVID-19. The CDR3 DNA sequence: TGCGCCAGCAGGCCACAAGGGGGGACGTACCAAGAGACCCAGTACTTC. Translating gives CASRPQGGTYQETQYF.